This TCR beta chain came from a study of T cells in Graves' hyperthyroidism and ophthalmopathy (dated by TCRdb to the late 2010s). Study-wide context: Peripheral blood was collected at initial diagnosis, before any treatment. A discovery cohort of approximately 97 patients, 43 with Graves' ophthalmopathy and 55 to 65 with stable Graves' hyperthyroidism, was used to find distinguishing TCR V-J signatures. Whether ophthalmopathy could be predicted prospectively was tested in an independent validation cohort made up of roughly 19 hyperthyroidism patients plus 17 patients who later progressed to ophthalmopathy. The roughly 94 discovery patients were randomly divided into training and test sets at a 7:3 ratio. The study also compared thyroid tissue and blood T-cell repertoires from about six Graves' hyperthyroidism patients. Once sampling was done, hyperthyroidism patients were given methimazole at a starting dose of 30 mg daily, whereas ophthalmopathy patients were given high-dose intravenous methylprednisolone. According to the paper, TCR Vbeta CDR3 sequencing was carried out on around 140 peripheral blood samples, which came from 40 to 45 ophthalmopathy, around 74 hyperthyroidism and about 17 progressor patients. Overall results and qualifications from the work: During validation, the model predicted progression to ophthalmopathy a median of approximately 7 months ahead of onset, with almost 71% sensitivity and 72% to 80% specificity. Sample size was not statistically predetermined, and blinding of investigators to group allocation was not performed. Most expanded thyroid clonotypes (frequency above 0.001) were also detected in blood, a finding suggesting that blood repertoires may reflect thyroid immune responses. A 13 V-J signature model separated ophthalmopathy from stable hyperthyroidism, with around 88% sensitivity and 81% to 82% specificity in cross-validation and 80%/75% in testing.

Amplification of TCR beta CDR3 regions was carried out from RNA transcripts. A first-round RT-PCR of the TCR CDR3 used the HTBI primer set with the Qiagen OneStep RT-PCR kit. A second multiplex PCR round built the libraries, followed by size selection and purification. Sequencing of the libraries was done on an Illumina HiSeq2000 using paired-end 100 bp reads. On the authors' methods: SOAPnuke was used to process the raw data, removing reads that contained adapters or uncalled bases, had a mean Phred below 15, or lacked an exact match to the constant primer or identifier. High-quality paired reads were merged using COPE v1.2.5, and each unique nucleotide sequence was defined as a clonotype. Clonotypes were aligned to IMGT TRBV, TRBD and TRBJ reference segments using MiTCR v1.1. The analysis included only V-J combinations with a frequency above 0.0001, which together covered around 99% of the repertoires. The TCS score was defined as the ratio of F50 (clonal expansion) to E x V (chaos), calculated using BLOSUM62-based TCRdist between CDR3 peptides within each V-J. Welch's t-statistics and random forest reduced around 510 V-J features to 10 to 15, which were used in a naive Bayes classifier (R e1071). The public sequencing data were trimmed at Q25 with fastp and processed into clonotypes with MiXCR by TCRdb, which kept only in-frame beta chains. Records with the same CDR3 protein are collapsed into one entry carrying the most frequent genes and DNA. TCRdb's processing, not the authors', yielded these V and J calls. The sample table records roughly 740,000 distinct CDR3 sequences; approximately 16% of these occur just once. Jointly, the top ten make up approximately 8% of the sample.

In its sample, this clonotype was seen many times. Its target antigen remains unknown. No quality values exist for individual bases; no much larger clone is one base distant. Inclusive of the bounding cysteine and phenylalanine, the CDR3 is 14 residues long. The DNA shown is the 42-base CDR3, in frame from base 1. Looking up the germline V gene yields CDR1 SGHAT and CDR2 FQNNGV. V is pared back by 5 bases and J by 7 bases, with 18 bases lying between the germline termini. Stable Graves' hyperthyroidism was defined as no progression to ophthalmopathy during 18 months of follow-up. Hyperthyroidism patients were newly diagnosed, with disease duration under 2 months, and aged 18 to 65 years. Any patient with an uncontrolled infection, another autoimmune disease, pregnancy or lactation was excluded. Clinical symptoms, serum thyroxine and TRAb, thyroid ultrasound, and orbital computed tomography formed the basis for the diagnoses. PBMCs were separated from 8 to 10 ml of fresh peripheral blood using Ficoll-Paque density gradient centrifugation. Trizol reagent was used to extract total RNA, and RNA quality was then checked on an Agilent 2100 Bioanalyzer.

The receptor was derived from a man aged 18 to 29 with Graves' hyperthyroidism. The V and J genes are TRBV11-2 and TRBJ2-7; tentative D gene TRBD2, with 6 bases matching. The specimen sequenced was blood. The CDR3 in this case is CASSGGTGLREQYF. The DNA is as follows: TGTGCCAGCAGCGGGGGGACTGGCCTTAGGGAGCAGTACTTC.